A selection of T cell receptor beta chains follows, all from one sample in a study of cytomegalovirus exposure and HLA in healthy donors. Generated by immunoSEQ multiplex PCR, the TCRdb table keeps only in-frame clones and is missing some. The sample contains more than 110,000 clones, over 60% of which appear only once. Sequencing was performed on PBMCs. These receptors all stem from a male donor in good health and CMV-seropositive. CDR3s include the opening cysteine and the closing phenylalanine or tryptophan. A D gene is named only where the DNA matches it firmly. The listing skips clone size in some rows; elsewhere it reads once, few, many or a size class.

cdr3_aa | cdr3_nt | d_call | j_call | clone_size | v_call
CASSYSPGGETDTQYF | TGTGCCAGCAGTTACTCTCCAGGGGGAGAGACAGATACGCAGTATTTT | TRBD1 | TRBJ2-3 | NA | TRBV6-5
CASTSLGLAGTGELFF | TGTGCCAGCACCTCCCTCGGACTAGCGGGCACCGGGGAGCTGTTTTTT | TRBD2 | TRBJ2-2 | NA | TRBV2
CASSLSGKDEQYF | TGTGCCAGTAGTCTTAGCGGGAAGGACGAGCAGTACTTC | TRBD2 | TRBJ2-7 | NA | TRBV19
CASSQQVRWGVNTEAFF | TGTGCCAGCAGCCAACAAGTAAGGTGGGGCGTGAACACTGAAGCTTTCTTT | NA | TRBJ1-1 | NA | TRBV14
CASSQGVNTEAFF | TGTGCCAGTAGCCAGGGGGTTAACACTGAAGCTTTCTTT | TRBD1 | TRBJ1-1 | once | TRBV19
CASSYSGQGGNQPQHF | TGTGCCAGCAGTTACTCTGGACAGGGCGGCAATCAGCCCCAGCATTTT | TRBD1 | TRBJ1-5 | NA | TRBV6-5
CASSLLQGSGNTIYF | TGTGCCAGCAGCTTGCTACAGGGTAGCGGAAACACCATATATTTT | NA | TRBJ1-3 | few | TRBV5-6
CASSPPGSSYEQYF | TGTGCCAGCAGCCCTCCCGGGAGCTCCTACGAGCAGTACTTC | NA | TRBJ2-7 | once | TRBV7-2
CASSVSGTSTKQYF | TGTGCCAGCAGTGTTAGCGGGACGAGCACCAAGCAGTACTTC | TRBD2 | TRBJ2-7 | NA | TRBV2
CASSPQGPSNQPQHF | TGCGCCAGCAGCCCTCAGGGGCCTAGCAATCAGCCCCAGCATTTT | NA | TRBJ1-5 | NA | TRBV4-1
CASSATAVYEQYF | TGTGCCAGCAGTGCGACGGCGGTCTACGAGCAGTACTTC | NA | TRBJ2-7 | NA | TRBV6-1
CASSLVGGEKLFF | TGCGCCAGCAGCTTGGTAGGGGGCGAAAAACTGTTTTTT | TRBD1 | TRBJ1-4 | NA | TRBV5-1
CASSQDEAGPSTDTQYF | TGCGCCAGCAGCCAAGATGAGGCGGGGCCTAGCACAGATACGCAGTATTTT | NA | TRBJ2-3 | NA | TRBV4-1
CASSLSSGRPDTQYF | TGTGCCAGCAGCTTATCAAGCGGGAGGCCAGATACGCAGTATTTT | TRBD2 | TRBJ2-3 | NA | TRBV7-9
CASNWGGGDTQYF | TGTGCCAGCAATTGGGGAGGGGGGGATACGCAGTATTTT | NA | TRBJ2-3 | NA | TRBV2
CASSPRSGNQPQHF | TGTGCCAGCAGCCCCAGGTCCGGCAATCAGCCCCAGCATTTT | NA | TRBJ1-5 | NA | TRBV6-5
CASSFKAGQGRWGYEQYF | TGCGCCAGCAGCTTTAAGGCCGGACAGGGCCGTTGGGGCTACGAGCAGTACTTC | TRBD1 | TRBJ2-7 | NA | TRBV5-1
CASSLYGGTGGELFF | TGTGCCAGCAGCTTATATGGGGGGACGGGCGGGGAGCTGTTTTTT | NA | TRBJ2-2 | NA | TRBV7-2
CASSRTSGRAGELFF | TGTGCCAGCAGTCGGACTAGCGGGAGGGCCGGGGAGCTGTTTTTT | TRBD2 | TRBJ2-2 | NA | TRBV27
CASSYDTGTSNTGYPF | TGTGCCAGCAGCTATGATACCGGGACAAGTAATACTGGCTACCCCTTC | NA | TRBJ1-2 | NA | TRBV7-9